The 31 T cell receptor beta chains in this list originate from one sample, sequenced in a study of cytotoxic CD8 clonotypes in ibrutinib-treated CLL. Profiled with immunoSEQ multiplex PCR; TCRdb holds only in-frame clones, not every one. Of about 25,000 clones listed, 55% to 70% are singletons. Here the sequenced sample was PBMCs, taken at disease progression, from a patient treated with ibrutinib. The source of these receptors is a human donor with chronic lymphocytic leukemia.

V gene TRBV5-5 combines with J gene TRBJ1-2, with 9 nucleotides matching TRBD1. Germline CDR1 and CDR2: SGHKS and YYEKEE (reference sequence). V was pared by 4 bases and J by 6 bases, with 13 bases of the junction left unmatched. There are 16 residues in the CDR3. CDR3 sequence: CASSPGTGILANGYTF. The CDR3 DNA follows: TGTGCCAGCAGCCCCGGGACAGGGATCCTCGCCAATGGCTACACCTTC. Based on the CDR3 plus reference TRBV5-5 and TRBJ1-2, the full variable domain is DAGVTQSPTHLIKTRGQQVTLRCSPISGHKSVSWYQQVLGQGPQFIFQYYEKEERGRGNFPDRFSARQFPNYSSELNVNALLLGDSALYLCASSPGTGILANGYTFGSGTRLTVV.

This chain uses TRBV7-8 with TRBJ2-7; 13 bases match TRBD2. The CDR3 consists of 15 residues. The trim removed 1 base at V and 4 bases at J, leaving 1 base unmatched. The V gene's germline CDR1 is SGHVS and CDR2 FQNEAQ. In DNA, the CDR3 is TGTGCCAGCAGCTTAGGACTAGCGGGGGGTTACGAGCAGTACTTC. It translates to CASSLGLAGGYEQYF.

The chain employs TRBV6-5 and TRBJ1-2, with no clear D. In germline, CDR1 is MNHEY, CDR2 SVGAGI. This CDR3 has 13 amino acids. The V end lost 0 bases, the J end lost 5 bases, and 7 bases lay between the germline ends. CDR3 residues: CASSYSNRYGYTF. The CDR3 DNA follows: TGTGCCAGCAGTTACTCGAACCGATATGGCTACACCTTC.

V usage is TRBV29-1 and J usage is TRBJ2-7, with 11 bases that match TRBD2. Germline-derived CDR1 and CDR2 are SQVTM and ANQGSEA. The V gene end was trimmed by 0 bases and the J gene end by 5 bases; junction bases not matched to a gene: 9. The CDR3 has 16 amino acids. CDR3 nucleotides: TGCAGCGTTGAAGAGGGAATAGCGGGGGGGCCAAACGAGCAGTACTTC. The encoded protein is CSVEEGIAGGPNEQYF.

The chain employs TRBV19 and TRBJ1-1; possibly TRBD1 for D (5 bases). The V gene's germline CDR1 is LNHDA and CDR2 SQIVND (reference sequence). Deletions cut 4 bases from V and 5 bases from J, with 17 bases between. CDR3 length: 15 amino acids. The CDR3 DNA sequence: TGTGCCAGTAGTAGGGGTGGGGGTGAAGGGACTGAAGCTTTCTTT. Amino acid sequence: CASSRGGGEGTEAFF.

The chain is built from TRBV11-2 and TRBJ2-7, with D hard to call. CDR1 and CDR2 (germline): SGHAT, FQNNGV. This CDR3 has 13 residues. V was pared by 1 base and J by 9 bases, with 13 bases between. Here the CDR3 reads CASSLVGKERQYF. DNA of the CDR3: TGTGCCAGCAGCTTAGTAGGCAAGGAAAGGCAGTACTTC. The whole variable domain, remainder taken from reference TRBV11-2 and TRBJ2-7, is EAGVAQSPRYKIIEKRQSVAFWCNPISGHATLYWYQQILGQGPKLLIQFQNNGVVDDSQLPKDRFSAERLKGVDSTLKIQPAKLEDSAVYLCASSLVGKERQYFGPGTRLTVT.

Here the CDR3 DNA reads TGTGCCAGCAGCGCCACCGGGACTAGCGGGGAGTATGAGCAGTTCTTC. Encoded protein: CASSATGTSGEYEQFF. J is TRBJ2-1 and V is TRBV9; 13 bases are shared with TRBD2. The germline V gene has CDR1 SGDLS and CDR2 YYNGEE. There are 16 residues in the CDR3. With V trimmed by 3 bases and J by 8 bases, 8 bases remained unmatched.

This clone was detected only a few times. V gene TRBV19 combines with J gene TRBJ1-2, with D maybe TRBD1 (5 bases). Germline values: CDR1 LNHDA, CDR2 SQIVND (reference sequence). The CDR3 has 14 residues. With 5 bases removed from V and 4 bases from J, the gap between germline ends came to 14 bases. The CDR3 protein is CASSGQGDGYGYTF. As DNA, the CDR3 is TGTGCCAGTAGTGGCCAAGGGGATGGCTATGGCTACACCTTC.

This chain uses TRBV10-3 with TRBJ2-7; 9 bases are a match to TRBD1. This CDR3 region has 14 residues. Losses at the gene ends were 6 bases for V and 0 bases for J; bases not matched to a gene: 3. The germline V gene encodes CDR1 ENHRY and CDR2 SYGVKD. The CDR3 is CAISGTGSSYEQYF. CDR3 in DNA: TGTGCCATCAGCGGGACAGGGAGCTCCTACGAGCAGTACTTC.

The rearrangement uses TRBV19 and TRBJ2-3, with D maybe TRBD1 (6 bases). V lost 3 bases to trimming and J lost 6 bases, with 10 bases between them. Per germline, CDR1 LNHDA and CDR2 SQIVND (reference sequence). The CDR3 consists of 13 residues. The CDR3, as DNA: TGTGCCAGTAGTATTGGACAGCCGGATACGCAGTATTTT. This encodes CASSIGQPDTQYF.

This clone was seen a handful of times. The V gene is TRBV9, the J gene TRBJ2-2; D tentatively fits TRBD1 or TRBD2 (5 bases each). The CDR3 contains 19 residues. Germline CDR1 and CDR2: SGDLS and YYNGEE. V dropped 3 bases and J dropped 0 bases, with 21 bases sitting between them. CDR3: CASSAGLGRVVPNTGELFF. The CDR3 coding sequence is TGTGCCAGCAGCGCGGGGTTGGGCAGGGTCGTACCGAACACCGGGGAGCTGTTTTTT.

A few counts support this clone. The chain recombines TRBV5-6 with TRBJ2-2; D gene ambiguous. The germline gives CDR1 SGHDT, CDR2 YYEEEE. There are 13 residues in the CDR3. The V and J ends lost 3 bases and 1 base respectively, with 4 bases between them. The CDR3 here is CASSSGNTGELFF. The CDR3 region has the DNA TGTGCCAGCAGCTCCGGGAACACCGGGGAGCTGTTTTTT.

The chain combines TRBV6-6 with TRBJ1-2, with 9 nucleotides matching TRBD1. Germline V gene data show CDR1 as MNHNY and CDR2 as SVGAGI (reference sequence). This CDR3 is 13 amino acids long. V gave up 9 bases and J gave up 7 bases; unmatched junction bases: 9. The DNA of the CDR3 is TGTGCCAGTTTCCGGGACAGGGTTTCTGGCTACACCTTC. Its translation is CASFRDRVSGYTF.

The rearrangement links TRBV7-9 to TRBJ2-5; D is undetermined. Trimming stripped 0 bases from V and 2 bases from J, with 7 bases between. Germline CDR1 and CDR2: SEHNR and FQNEAQ (reference sequence). The CDR3 consists of 14 residues. CDR3 sequence reads: CASSLATIQETQYF. The CDR3 DNA sequence: TGTGCCAGCAGCTTAGCTACAATTCAAGAGACCCAGTACTTC.

This clone turned up a few times. At one end, the junction sequence differs from germline, possibly due to a read error. This chain connects TRBV6-5 to TRBJ2-2; 7 bases are a match to TRBD1. Germline V lookup: CDR1 MNHEY, CDR2 SVGAGI. The CDR3 has 15 residues. The CDR3 sequence: CTSSRGQMNTGELFF. In nucleotides, the CDR3 is TGTACCAGCAGTAGGGGACAGATGAACACCGGGGAGCTGTTTTTT.

V is TRBV4-2 and J is TRBJ2-1; no firm D call. The germline gives CDR1 LGHNA, CDR2 YNFKEQ. The ends were cut back, 0 bases at V and 5 bases at J, with 8 bases in the middle. There are 14 residues in the CDR3. The CDR3 DNA follows: TGTGCCAGCAGCCAAGAAGGGCAGCACAATGAGCAGTTCTTC. It codes for CASSQEGQHNEQFF.

The V call is TRBV5-1, the J call TRBJ2-1; weak D call: TRBD2 (5 bases). This CDR3 spans 15 amino acids. CDR1 and CDR2 from the germline V gene are SGHRS and YFSETQ. Trimming pared 4 bases from V and 10 bases from J, leaving 21 bases between. The CDR3 sequence is CASSLPRNSGGEQFF. The CDR3 DNA sequence: TGCGCCAGCAGCCTCCCCCGGAATTCCGGCGGGGAGCAGTTCTTC.

This chain uses TRBV2 with TRBJ2-5; D is unclear. The CDR3 has 13 residues. The V end lost 6 bases, the J end lost 4 bases, and 12 bases lay between the germline ends. CDR1 and CDR2 from the germline V gene are SNHLY and FYNNEI. The CDR3 coding sequence is TGTGCCAGCAGCCTCCGCCCAGGAGAGACCCAGTACTTC. This translates into CASSLRPGETQYF.

The chain combines TRBV7-2 with TRBJ2-5, with 9 positions matching TRBD2. The better agreement between TRBJ2-7 and the DNA end casts doubt on the J call. This CDR3 contains 16 residues. Germline assignment: CDR1 SGHTA and CDR2 FQGNSA. This chain's CDR3 is CASSSARRGGSYEQYF. DNA for the CDR3: TGTGCCAGCAGCTCCGCTCGGCGGGGGGGCTCCTACGAGCAGTACTTC.

This clone showed up just a few times. The chain carries TRBV19 and TRBJ2-2; TRBD2 matches at 7 bases. The germline V gene has CDR1 LNHDA and CDR2 SQIVND (reference sequence). CDR3 size: 15 residues. Unmatched junction bases numbered 2, after V lost 4 bases and J lost 0 bases. For the CDR3, the DNA is TGTGCCAGTAGTAGGGGGGGACCGAACACCGGGGAGCTGTTTTTT. It codes for CASSRGGPNTGELFF.

The V gene is TRBV2, the J gene TRBJ1-3, with 7 bases lining up with TRBD1. The CDR3 is 14 amino acids. V shed 6 bases and J 5 bases; nucleotides not matched to a gene: 7. The germline CDR1 and CDR2 sequences are SNHLY and FYNNEI. The CDR3 nucleotides read TGTGCCAGCAGAAACTGGGACAGAAGAAACACCATATATTTT. This translates into CASRNWDRRNTIYF. The full variable domain, in which reference TRBV2 and TRBJ1-3 provide the parts outside the CDR3, is EPEVTQTPSHQVTQMGQEVILRCVPISNHLYFYWYRQILGQKVEFLVSFYNNEISEKSEIFDDQFSVERPDGSNFTLKIRSTKLEDSAMYFCASRNWDRRNTIYFGEGSWLTVV.

CDR3 sequence: CATRGGNSYNSPLHF. DNA for the CDR3: TGTGCCACCCGCGGGGGGAACTCCTATAATTCACCCCTCCACTTT. The V call is TRBV10-3, the J call TRBJ1-6; perhaps TRBD1 as D (5 bases). Trimming removed 10 bases at V and 0 bases at J, with 13 bases between. The CDR3 covers 15 residues. Germline V gives CDR1 ENHRY, CDR2 SYGVKD.

The chain employs TRBV2 and TRBJ2-1; unclear D gene. CDR3 size: 12 residues. CDR1 SNHLY and CDR2 FYNNEI come from the germline V gene. The V end was cut by 3 bases, the J end by 11 bases, with 11 bases between. CDR3 protein: CASSDASEKQFF. The CDR3, as DNA: TGTGCCAGCAGTGACGCCTCAGAAAAGCAGTTCTTC. The whole variable domain, filled in from reference TRBV2 and TRBJ2-1, reads EPEVTQTPSHQVTQMGQEVILRCVPISNHLYFYWYRQILGQKVEFLVSFYNNEISEKSEIFDDQFSVERPDGSNFTLKIRSTKLEDSAMYFCASSDASEKQFFGPGTRLTVL.

This clone has more than one count but fewer than ten. This rearrangement joins TRBV5-1 to TRBJ1-6, with D uncertain. V lost 5 bases and J lost 7, with 7 bases in between. The length of the CDR3 is 12 residues. Germline-derived CDR1 and CDR2 are SGHRS and YFSETQ. CDR3 sequence reads: CASRNENSPLHF. CDR3 DNA: TGCGCCAGCAGAAACGAAAATTCACCCCTCCACTTT. Using reference TRBV5-1 and TRBJ1-6 for the parts outside the CDR3, the full variable domain is KAGVTQTPRYLIKTRGQQVTLSCSPISGHRSVSWYQQTPGQGLQFLFEYFSETQRNKGNFPGRFSGRQFSNSRSEMNVSTLELGDSALYLCASRNENSPLHFGNGTRLTVT.

The chain couples TRBV4-1 to TRBJ2-7; tentatively, D is TRBD1 (5 bases). With 1 base removed from V and 0 bases from J, the gap between germline ends came to 10 bases. CDR1 and CDR2 from the germline V gene are MGHRA and YSYEKL. The CDR3 is 15 amino acids. The CDR3, as DNA: TGCGCCAGCAGCCAAGTATCAGGGCCCTCCTACGAGCAGTACTTC. Encoded protein: CASSQVSGPSYEQYF.

Only one count was recorded for this clone. The gene calls are TRBV6-5 and TRBJ2-7; TRBD1 might be the D (6 bases). V lost 5 bases and J lost 1, with 12 bases in between. CDR3 length: 14 amino acids. Germline V gene lookup returns CDR1 MNHEY and CDR2 SVGAGI. The CDR3 nucleotides read TGTGCCAGCAGTCCCTTACAGGGTTCCTACGAGCAGTACTTC. Translating gives CASSPLQGSYEQYF.

The genes are TRBV4-1 and TRBJ2-3, with 9 bases matching TRBD2. Trimming removed 1 base from V and 4 bases from J; junction bases left unmatched: 9. The CDR3 consists of 17 residues. Germline CDR1 and CDR2: MGHRA and YSYEKL. CDR3 nucleotides: TGCGCCAGCAGCCAAGCACCGGGACTAGCTACCTCAGATACGCAGTATTTT. Translating gives CASSQAPGLATSDTQYF.

V and J are TRBV7-6 and TRBJ1-3, with a weak D call TRBD1 (5 bases). Germline V CDR1 and CDR2: SGHVS, FNYEAQ. The germline V and J ends were trimmed by 6 bases and 0 bases, with 9 bases remaining between them. CDR3 length: 14 residues. CDR3 coding DNA: TGTGCCAGCAGGGAGACAGTCTCTGGAAACACCATATATTTT. This codes for CASRETVSGNTIYF.

The chain joins TRBV5-1 to TRBJ2-7, with TRBD1 identical over 10 bases. There are 16 residues in the CDR3. V shed 4 bases and J 0 bases; nucleotides not matched to a gene: 7. In germline, CDR1 is SGHRS, CDR2 YFSETQ. The CDR3 loop is CASSPTTGGSSYEQYF. CDR3 nucleotide sequence: TGCGCCAGCAGCCCCACGACAGGGGGCAGCTCCTACGAGCAGTACTTC. The full variable domain, completed using reference TRBV5-1 and TRBJ2-7, is KAGVTQTPRYLIKTRGQQVTLSCSPISGHRSVSWYQQTPGQGLQFLFEYFSETQRNKGNFPGRFSGRQFSNSRSEMNVSTLELGDSALYLCASSPTTGGSSYEQYFGPGTRLTVT.

The chain is built from TRBV5-6 and TRBJ1-1; no firm D call. The ends were cut back, 3 bases at V and 3 bases at J, with 15 bases in the middle. Germline values: CDR1 SGHDT, CDR2 YYEEEE. This CDR3 comprises 15 residues. CDR3 bases: TGTGCCAGCAGCTCCCCCACACCGGAGGACACTGAAGCTTTCTTT. Its protein product is CASSSPTPEDTEAFF. Full variable domain (missing parts from reference TRBV5-6 and TRBJ1-1): DAGVTQSPTHLIKTRGQQVTLRCSPKSGHDTVSWYQQALGQGPQFIFQYYEEEERQRGNFPDRFSGHQFPNYSSELNVNALLLGDSALYLCASSSPTPEDTEAFFGQGTRLTVV.

The chain couples TRBV28 to TRBJ2-4; D gene uncertain. In germline, CDR1 is MDHEN, CDR2 SYDVKM. Trimming left V 6 bases short and J 0 bases short, with 9 bases between. The CDR3 is 14 residues long. The CDR3 sequence is CASSATVAKNIQYF. CDR3 DNA: TGTGCCAGCAGCGCGACGGTAGCCAAAAACATTCAGTACTTC.